The 9 T cell receptor delta chains below were found in one sample sequenced in a study of human gamma delta and Vdelta1 T cells. TCRdb re-called the PCR reads using CATT. The table lists over 5,500 delta-chain clones, almost 40% of them singletons. Antigens of these TCRs are unknown. Specimen: Vdelta1 gamma-delta T cells from blood grown in culture (DOT cells). The receptors shown here come from a human donor in good health.

This clone was observed a few times. A much more abundant neighbour one base away suggests this may be a read error. The chain employs TRDV1 and TRDJ1; D remains unclear. V was trimmed by 5 bases and J by 4 bases, leaving 14 bases between them. The CDR3 has 14 residues. The germline V gene encodes CDR1 TSWWSYY and CDR2 QGS. The CDR3 region has the DNA TGTGCTCTTGGGACAAGACTACTACACGATAAACTCATCTTT. Translation gives CALGTRLLHDKLIF.

The chain has TRDV1 and TRDJ1; 13 nucleotides agree with TRDD3. Germline V gives CDR1 TSWWSYY, CDR2 QGS. This CDR3 comprises 20 residues. With 0 bases clipped from V and 4 bases from J, the junction kept 14 bases outside the gene matches. CDR3 protein: CALGELSPSLLGDTYDKLIF. The CDR3 DNA is TGTGCTCTTGGGGAACTATCCCCCTCTTTACTGGGGGATACGTACGATAAACTCATCTTT.

This clone qualifies as medium-sized. This rearrangement joins TRDV1 to TRDJ1, with TRDD3 matching 11 bases. The CDR3 sequence is 23 residues long. Trimming cost V 4 bases and J 4 bases; bases outside gene matches: 29. From germline, CDR1 is TSWWSYY and CDR2 QGS. CDR3 sequence reads: CALGGPPLLTLLGDIGWVDKLIF. In DNA form, the CDR3 reads TGTGCTCTTGGGGGCCCTCCCCTTCTTACCTTACTGGGGGATATAGGGTGGGTCGATAAACTCATCTTT.

The chain combines TRDV1 with TRDJ1; 9 nucleotides match TRDD3. The V gene's germline CDR1 is TSWWSYY and CDR2 QGS. The CDR3 has 18 residues. V lost 4 bases to trimming and J lost 5 bases; unmatched junction nucleotides: 17. CDR3 sequence: CALGVLWARTGGDDKLIF. CDR3 nucleotide sequence: TGTGCTCTTGGGGTATTGTGGGCCCGTACTGGGGGAGATGATAAACTCATCTTT.

The V and J genes are TRDV1 and TRDJ1; TRDD3 agrees at 11 bases. Trimming removed 0 bases from V and 4 bases from J; junction bases left unmatched: 16. Germline lookup yields CDR1 TSWWSYY and CDR2 QGS. This CDR3 is built from 20 residues. The CDR3 DNA sequence: TGTGCTCTTGGGGAACTAAGTTTGGGGGTACTGGGGGATATCAGCGATAAACTCATCTTT. This gives the protein CALGELSLGVLGDISDKLIF.

This clone was found a few times. The chain couples TRDV1 to TRDJ1; 9 bases line up with TRDD3. This CDR3 contains 20 residues. With V trimmed by 1 base and J by 6 bases, 21 bases remained unmatched. Germline V gene lookup returns CDR1 TSWWSYY and CDR2 QGS. CDR3 nucleotide sequence: TGTGCTCTTGGGGAACCCGGGGGCCAGTTCCCACCCGGGGGATACAATAAACTCATCTTT. This codes for CALGEPGGQFPPGGYNKLIF.

The genes are TRDV1 and TRDJ1; TRDD3 matches 11 bases. Trimming removed 4 bases from V and 7 bases from J; junction bases left unmatched: 26. The CDR3 runs 21 residues. Germline V gives CDR1 TSWWSYY, CDR2 QGS. CDR3 DNA: TGTGCTCTTGGGGGCACTTTAACTCCCTCCTACTCTGGGGGATACCCTGGTAAACTCATCTTT. The encoded protein is CALGGTLTPSYSGGYPGKLIF.

The genes are TRDV1 and TRDJ3; TRDD3 agrees at 8 bases. Germline CDR1 reads TSWWSYY; CDR2 reads QGS. The CDR3 extends over 27 amino acids. V shed 0 bases, J shed 3 bases, and the junction held 31 bases outside the gene matches. The CDR3 DNA follows: TGTGCTCTTGGGGAACTATGGAACGGGCCCTCCACGTACTGGGGGTCAGATCAGGTCTGGGACACCCGACAGATGTTTTTC. This translates into CALGELWNGPSTYWGSDQVWDTRQMFF.

The genes are TRDV1 and TRDJ1, with 9 bases identical to TRDD3. The germline CDR1 and CDR2 sequences are TSWWSYY and QGS. The CDR3 totals 21 residues. V was clipped by 0 bases and J by 1 base; unmatched bases: 18. The CDR3 loop is CALGELGPTGGRIRVTDKLIF. The CDR3 coding sequence is TGTGCTCTTGGGGAACTAGGTCCGACTGGGGGACGAATTAGGGTCACCGATAAACTCATCTTT.